The subject of this entry is one T cell receptor beta chain. This entry comes from a study of radiation and T cells in renal cell carcinoma. Stated time point: blood 2 weeks post-SBRT. This sample's treatment: 15 Gy SBRT to primary tumor, nephrectomy 4 weeks later. This CDR3 is 17 amino acids long. V lost 0 bases and J lost 0, with 15 bases in between. Germline CDR1 and CDR2: LGHNA and YSLEER. Assay used: immunoSEQ multiplex PCR; TCRdb lists only in-frame clones, some missing. The sample yields over 60,000 clones, 65% to 90% seen once. The chain has TRBV4-3 and TRBJ2-7; maybe TRBD1 (6 bases). The source was blood, collected from a patient whose treatment included radiotherapy and nephrectomy. The sequence derives from a woman between 50 and 59 years old with renal cell carcinoma. CDR3 loop: CASSQEGHGNSSYEQYF. The DNA for the CDR3 is TGCGCCAGCAGCCAAGAGGGACACGGGAATAGCTCCTACGAGCAGTACTTC.